This is a list of T cell receptor beta chains from one sample in a study of T cells in Graves' hyperthyroidism and ophthalmopathy. TCRdb itself ran the multiplex PCR reads through MiXCR, one entry per CDR3 protein. The sample holds approximately 420,000 distinct CDR3 sequences, more than 13% seen once. Sequencing was done on a sample of blood. These receptors all come from a woman aged 25 to 39 with Graves' hyperthyroidism. Each CDR3 is given with its conserved first and last residue.

>TRBV4-1
CASSQGRGQETQYF
>TRBV6-2/TRBV6-3
CASMRLEFYEQYF
>TRBV19
CASSMGWIARETQYF
>TRBV28
CASSSSAGATDTQYF
>TRBV20-1
CSASGLAGGDTQYF
>TRBV11-2
CASSRKTGARNTEAFF
>TRBV29-1
CSVESGAGANVLTF
>TRBV25-1
CASSEWLYEQYF
>TRBV28
CASSILAGGPGDTQYF
>TRBV3-1
CASSQEYPAGVKAAGANVLTF
>TRBV7-6
CASTPGRANNEQFF
>TRBV5-4
CASSRGSLTQETQYF
>TRBV28
CASTLRGAHIYEQYF
>TRBV5-1
CASSLDTSGREFTYEQYF
>TRBV10-1
CASSELLAGETDTQYF
>TRBV11-2
CASRHTGRETQYF
>TRBV18
CASSHIGLAGGETQYF
>TRBV12-5
CASGLVQGPNTGELFF
>TRBV7-9
CASSRGTAKNEKLFF
>TRBV14
CASSQALGPFADTQYF
>TRBV12-3/TRBV12-4
CASSGQGGNTIYF
>TRBV3-1
CASSQTGTSGRNSYEQYF
>TRBV12-3/TRBV12-4
CASSPYSTPRGETQYF
>TRBV3-1
CASSGLSGNTEAFF
>TRBV7-9
CASSPRDPPIPGANVLTF
>TRBV7-8
CASSASAGVVYNEQFF
>TRBV19
CASSPGQGWDEQFF
>TRBV11-2
CASSPGGRNTEAFF
>TRBV20-1
CSARTGGFPNTEAFF
>TRBV7-8
CASSFGLATNIQYF
>TRBV20-1
CSAQGGTEAFF
>TRBV14
CASSQLAGAGEQYF
>TRBV19
CASSPDWTGREQYF
>TRBV29-1
CSVGTPGSTIYF
>TRBV28
CVSSLTGSHSPLHF
>TRBV5-1
CASSLWGETNEKLFF
>TRBV3-1
CASSPTSGSSDTQYF
>TRBV3-1
CASSQSLELAKNIQYF
>TRBV15
CATSSPTSGRAANTGELFF
>TRBV5-1
CASRAGGDDEKLFF
>TRBV12-3/TRBV12-4
CASSLGWGNNSPLHF
>TRBV20-1
CSAPPEGTLKSRGTLLHF
>TRBV30
CAWNRGSNNEKLFF
>TRBV7-9
CASSQSMFGANVLTF
>TRBV6-2/TRBV6-3
CASSRPASSGANVLTF
>TRBV20-1
CSASPTGSYEQYF
>TRBV10-3
CAIRPVWDSPLHF
>TRBV20-1
CSARPPTDAPEPQHF
>TRBV6-1
CASSVGDPYQETQYF
>TRBV18
CASSPLVAGDGTEAFF
>TRBV27
CASQADPSAYNEQFF
>TRBV7-8
CASLSGANTGELFF
>TRBV6-2/TRBV6-3
CASSQRQEYGYTF
>TRBV12-3/TRBV12-4
CASGTSGRDEQFF
>TRBV20-1
CSAYQETQYF